What follows is one TCR beta chain and its context. This specimen belongs to a study of blood T cells in healthy people across ages. Then a second PCR, running roughly 7 to 11 cycles, was carried out with a sample-barcoded 5' primer and a J-beta primer mix. In TCRdb, the 5' RACE reads were re-called with MiXCR into one record per CDR3 protein. The profile shows about 1.7 million distinct CDR3 sequences, 28% of them singletons. CDR3 length: 16 amino acids. The junction had 4 bases not matched to a gene; V was cut back by 3 bases and J by 2 bases. Germline CDR1 and CDR2: ENHRY and SYGVKD. Sequencing input: blood. The V call is TRBV10-3, the J call TRBJ2-3, with 11 bases fitting TRBD2. The clonotype originates from a woman in her twenties or thirties in good health. CDR3 sequence (DNA): TGTGCCATCAGTGACCTAGCGGGGGGCCTCACAGATACGCAGTATTTT. Protein: CAISDLAGGLTDTQYF.